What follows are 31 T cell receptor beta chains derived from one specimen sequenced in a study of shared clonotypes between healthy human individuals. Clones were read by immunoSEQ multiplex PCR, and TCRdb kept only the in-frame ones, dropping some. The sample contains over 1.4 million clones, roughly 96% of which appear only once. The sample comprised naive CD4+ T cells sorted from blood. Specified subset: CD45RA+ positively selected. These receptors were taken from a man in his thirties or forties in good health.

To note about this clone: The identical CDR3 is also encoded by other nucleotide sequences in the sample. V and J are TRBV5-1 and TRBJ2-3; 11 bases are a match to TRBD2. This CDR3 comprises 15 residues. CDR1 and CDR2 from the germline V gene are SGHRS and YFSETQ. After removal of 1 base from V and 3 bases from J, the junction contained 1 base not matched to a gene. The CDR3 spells CASSLLAGGTDTQYF. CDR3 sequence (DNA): TGCGCCAGCAGCTTGCTAGCGGGAGGTACAGATACGCAGTATTTT.

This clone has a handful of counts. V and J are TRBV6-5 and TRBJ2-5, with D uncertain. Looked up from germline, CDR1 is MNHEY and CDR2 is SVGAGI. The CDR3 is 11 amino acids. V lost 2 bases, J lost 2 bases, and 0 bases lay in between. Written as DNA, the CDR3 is TGTGCCAGCAGTTACCAAGAGACCCAGTACTTC. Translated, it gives CASSYQETQYF.

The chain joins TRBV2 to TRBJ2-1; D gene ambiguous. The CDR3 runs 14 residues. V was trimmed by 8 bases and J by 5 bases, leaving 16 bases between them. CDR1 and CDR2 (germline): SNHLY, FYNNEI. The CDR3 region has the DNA TGTGCCAGCGGAGAGGAGTGGGTGAACAATGAGCAGTTCTTC. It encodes CASGEEWVNNEQFF.

The CDR3 region is CASSLGSGTGELFF. The CDR3 bases are TGCGCCAGCAGCTTGGGGTCGGGCACCGGGGAGCTGTTTTTT. The chain joins TRBV5-1 to TRBJ2-2, with D unresolved. From germline, CDR1 is SGHRS and CDR2 YFSETQ. Trimming took off 0 bases at V and 4 bases at J, with 7 bases between the two ends. This CDR3 is 14 amino acids long.

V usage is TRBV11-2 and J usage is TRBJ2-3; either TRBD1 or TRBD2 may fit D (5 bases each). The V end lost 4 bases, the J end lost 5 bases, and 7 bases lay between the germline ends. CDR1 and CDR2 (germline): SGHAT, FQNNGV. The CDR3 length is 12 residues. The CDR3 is CASSWGRDTQYF. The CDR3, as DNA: TGTGCCAGCAGCTGGGGGAGAGATACGCAGTATTTT.

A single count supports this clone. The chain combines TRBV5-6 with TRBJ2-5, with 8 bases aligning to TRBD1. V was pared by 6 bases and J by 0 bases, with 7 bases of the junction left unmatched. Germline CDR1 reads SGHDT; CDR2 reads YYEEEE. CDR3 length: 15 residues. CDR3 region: CASKTDRAYQETQYF. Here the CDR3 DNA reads TGTGCCAGCAAGACGGACAGGGCGTACCAAGAGACCCAGTACTTC.

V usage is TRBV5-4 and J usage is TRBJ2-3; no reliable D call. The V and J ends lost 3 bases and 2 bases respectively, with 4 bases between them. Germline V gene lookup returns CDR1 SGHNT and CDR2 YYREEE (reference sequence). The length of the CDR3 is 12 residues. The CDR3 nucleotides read TGTGCCAGCAGCTCGATCACAGATACGCAGTATTTT. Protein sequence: CASSSITDTQYF. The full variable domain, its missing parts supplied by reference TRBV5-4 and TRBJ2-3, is ETGVTQSPTHLIKTRGQQVTLRCSSQSGHNTVSWYQQALGQGPQFIFQYYREEENGRGNFPPRFSGLQFPNYSSELNVNALELDDSALYLCASSSITDTQYFGPGTRLTVL.

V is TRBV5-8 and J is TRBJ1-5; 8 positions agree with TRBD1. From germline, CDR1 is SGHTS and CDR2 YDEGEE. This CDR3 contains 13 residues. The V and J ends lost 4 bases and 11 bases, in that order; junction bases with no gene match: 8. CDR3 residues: CASSQDQGAAQHF. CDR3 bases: TGTGCCAGCAGCCAGGATCAGGGGGCGGCCCAGCATTTT.

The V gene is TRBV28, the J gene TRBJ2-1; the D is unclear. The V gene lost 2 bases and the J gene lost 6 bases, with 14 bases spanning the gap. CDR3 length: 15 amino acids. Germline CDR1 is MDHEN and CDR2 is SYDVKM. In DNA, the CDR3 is TGTGCCAGCAGTTTACCCCATCTCCTTGGCAATGAGCAGTTCTTC. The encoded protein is CASSLPHLLGNEQFF.

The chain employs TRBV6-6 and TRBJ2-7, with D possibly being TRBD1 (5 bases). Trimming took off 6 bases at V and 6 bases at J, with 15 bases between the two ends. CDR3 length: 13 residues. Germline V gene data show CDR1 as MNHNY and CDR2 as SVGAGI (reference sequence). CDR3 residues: CASSPVRQGEQYF. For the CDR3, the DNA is TGTGCCAGCAGCCCAGTCCGTCAGGGCGAGCAGTACTTC.

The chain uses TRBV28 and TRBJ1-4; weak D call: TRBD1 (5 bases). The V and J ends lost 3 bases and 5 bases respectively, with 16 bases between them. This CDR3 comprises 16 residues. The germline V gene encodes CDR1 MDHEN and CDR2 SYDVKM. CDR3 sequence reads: CASSLGTFSRNEKLFF. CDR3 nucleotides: TGTGCCAGCAGTTTGGGGACCTTTAGCCGAAATGAAAAACTGTTTTTT.

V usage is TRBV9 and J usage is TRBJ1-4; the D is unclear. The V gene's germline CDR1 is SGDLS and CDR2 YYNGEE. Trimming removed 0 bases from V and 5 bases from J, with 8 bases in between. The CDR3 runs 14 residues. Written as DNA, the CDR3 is TGTGCCAGCAGCGTAGGCAGCCACAATGAAAAACTGTTTTTT. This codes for CASSVGSHNEKLFF. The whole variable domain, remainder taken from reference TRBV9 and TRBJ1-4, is DSGVTQTPKHLITATGQRVTLRCSPRSGDLSVYWYQQSLDQGLQFLIQYYNGEERAKGNILERFSAQQFPDLHSELNLSSLELGDSALYFCASSVGSHNEKLFFGSGTQLSVL.

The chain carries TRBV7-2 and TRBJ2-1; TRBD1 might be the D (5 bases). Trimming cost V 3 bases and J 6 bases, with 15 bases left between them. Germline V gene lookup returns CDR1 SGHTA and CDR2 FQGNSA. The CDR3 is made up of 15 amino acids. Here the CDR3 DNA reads TGTGCCAGCAGCTTTAGAAGGGGCTTAGCCAATGAGCAGTTCTTC. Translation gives CASSFRRGLANEQFF.

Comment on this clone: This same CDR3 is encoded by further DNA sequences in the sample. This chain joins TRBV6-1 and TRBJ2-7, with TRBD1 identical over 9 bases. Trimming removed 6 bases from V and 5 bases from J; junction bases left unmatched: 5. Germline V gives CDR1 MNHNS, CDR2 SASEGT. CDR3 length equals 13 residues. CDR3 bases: TGTGCCAGCAGACGGACAGGGGTCCACGAGCAGTACTTC. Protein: CASRRTGVHEQYF.

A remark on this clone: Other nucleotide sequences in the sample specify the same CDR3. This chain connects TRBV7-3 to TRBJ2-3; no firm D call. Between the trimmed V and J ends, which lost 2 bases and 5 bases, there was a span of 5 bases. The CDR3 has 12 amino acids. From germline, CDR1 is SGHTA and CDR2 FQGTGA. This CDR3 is CASSLYGDTQYF. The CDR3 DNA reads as TGTGCCAGCAGCTTATATGGAGATACGCAGTATTTT. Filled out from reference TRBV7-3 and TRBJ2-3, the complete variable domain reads GAGVSQTPSNKVTEKGKYVELRCDPISGHTALYWYRQSLGQGPEFLIYFQGTGAADDSGLPNDRFFAVRPEGSVSTLKIQRTERGDSAVYLCASSLYGDTQYFGPGTRLTVL.

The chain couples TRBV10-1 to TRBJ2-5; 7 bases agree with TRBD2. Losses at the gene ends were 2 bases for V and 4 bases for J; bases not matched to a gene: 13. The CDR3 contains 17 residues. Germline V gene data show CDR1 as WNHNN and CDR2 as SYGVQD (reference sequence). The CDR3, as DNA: TGCGCCAGCAGTGAGGGGGTGGGCGGGAGTCCCCTAGAGACCCAGTACTTC. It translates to CASSEGVGGSPLETQYF.

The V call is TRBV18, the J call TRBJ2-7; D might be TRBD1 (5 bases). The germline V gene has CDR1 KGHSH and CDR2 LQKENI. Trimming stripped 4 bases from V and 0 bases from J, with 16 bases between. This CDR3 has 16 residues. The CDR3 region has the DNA TGTGCCAGCTCACTATCGACAGCCAAAAGCTCCTACGAGCAGTACTTC. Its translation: CASSLSTAKSSYEQYF.

The CDR3 DNA is TGCGCCAGCAGCCCGCAGGGGGGGGCAGACTATGGCTACACCTTC. Translated: CASSPQGGADYGYTF. The gene calls are TRBV4-1 and TRBJ1-2; TRBD1 aligns across 7 bases. The CDR3 contains 15 residues. V gave up 4 bases and J gave up 3 bases; unmatched junction bases: 8. Germline V gene sequence: CDR1 MGHRA, CDR2 YSYEKL.

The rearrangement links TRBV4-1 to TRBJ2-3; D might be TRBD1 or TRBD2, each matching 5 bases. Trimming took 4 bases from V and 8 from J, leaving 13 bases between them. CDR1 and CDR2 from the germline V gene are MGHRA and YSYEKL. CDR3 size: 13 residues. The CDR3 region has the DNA TGCGCCAGCAGCCGCGAGGGGTTCGGTACGCAGTATTTT. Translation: CASSREGFGTQYF.

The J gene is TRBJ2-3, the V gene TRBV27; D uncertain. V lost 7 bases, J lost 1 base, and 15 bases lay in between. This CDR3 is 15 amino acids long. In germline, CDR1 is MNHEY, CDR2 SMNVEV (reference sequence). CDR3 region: CASTPRTGGTDTQYF. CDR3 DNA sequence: TGTGCCAGCACGCCCCGGACCGGAGGCACAGATACGCAGTATTTT.

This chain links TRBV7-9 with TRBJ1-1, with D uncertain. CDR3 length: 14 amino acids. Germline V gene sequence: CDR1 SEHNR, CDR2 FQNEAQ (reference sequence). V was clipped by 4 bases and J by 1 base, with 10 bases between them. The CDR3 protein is CASSSAAANTEAFF. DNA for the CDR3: TGTGCCAGCAGCTCCGCGGCAGCGAACACTGAAGCTTTCTTT.

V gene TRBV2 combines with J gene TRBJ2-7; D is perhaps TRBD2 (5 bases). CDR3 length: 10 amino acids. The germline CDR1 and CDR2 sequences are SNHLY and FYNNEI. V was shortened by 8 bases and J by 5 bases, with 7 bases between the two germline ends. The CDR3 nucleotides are TGTGCCAGCCGGAGGCACGAGCAGTACTTC. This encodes CASRRHEQYF.

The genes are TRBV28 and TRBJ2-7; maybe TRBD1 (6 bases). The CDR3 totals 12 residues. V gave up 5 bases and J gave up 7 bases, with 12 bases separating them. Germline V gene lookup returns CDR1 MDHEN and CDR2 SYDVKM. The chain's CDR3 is CASSPRGQEQYF. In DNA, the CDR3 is TGTGCCAGCAGTCCCCGCGGACAGGAGCAGTACTTC.

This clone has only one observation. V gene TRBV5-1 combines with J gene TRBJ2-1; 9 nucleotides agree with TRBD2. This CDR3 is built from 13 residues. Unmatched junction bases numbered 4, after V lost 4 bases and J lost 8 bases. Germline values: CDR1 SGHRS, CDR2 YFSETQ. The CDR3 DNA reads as TGCGCCAGCAGCCTTAGCGGGAGTGATGAGCAGTTCTTC. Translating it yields CASSLSGSDEQFF.

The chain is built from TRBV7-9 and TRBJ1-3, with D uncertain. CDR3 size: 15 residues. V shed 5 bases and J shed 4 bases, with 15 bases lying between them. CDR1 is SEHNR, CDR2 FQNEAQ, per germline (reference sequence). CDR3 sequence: CASSVSVWSGNTIYF. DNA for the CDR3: TGTGCCAGCAGCGTCTCCGTATGGTCAGGAAACACCATATATTTT.

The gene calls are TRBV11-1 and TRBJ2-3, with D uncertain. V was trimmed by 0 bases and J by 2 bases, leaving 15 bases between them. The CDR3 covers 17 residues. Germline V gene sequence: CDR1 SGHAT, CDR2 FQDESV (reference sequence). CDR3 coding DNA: TGTGCCAGCAGCTTAGCGCGCGGAGCCCCCCACACAGATACGCAGTATTTT. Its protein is CASSLARGAPHTDTQYF.

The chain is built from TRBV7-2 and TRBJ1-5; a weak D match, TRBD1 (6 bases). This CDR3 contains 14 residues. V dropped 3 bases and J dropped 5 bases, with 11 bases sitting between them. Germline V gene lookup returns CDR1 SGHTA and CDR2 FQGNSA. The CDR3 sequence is CASSFGQRDQPQHF. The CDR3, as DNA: TGTGCCAGCAGCTTCGGACAGCGCGATCAGCCCCAGCATTTT.

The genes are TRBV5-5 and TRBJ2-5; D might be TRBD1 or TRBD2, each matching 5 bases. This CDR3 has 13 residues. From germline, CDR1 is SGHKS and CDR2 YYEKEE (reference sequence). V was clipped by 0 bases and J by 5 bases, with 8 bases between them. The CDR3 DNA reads TGTGCCAGCAGCTTGGTGGGGACGGAGACCCAGTACTTC. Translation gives CASSLVGTETQYF.

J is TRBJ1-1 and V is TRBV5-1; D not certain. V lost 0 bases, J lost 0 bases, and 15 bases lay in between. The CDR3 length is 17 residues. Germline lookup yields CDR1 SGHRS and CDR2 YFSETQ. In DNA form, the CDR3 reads TGCGCCAGCAGCTTGGAGGACGGACGGATTATGAACACTGAAGCTTTCTTT. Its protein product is CASSLEDGRIMNTEAFF.

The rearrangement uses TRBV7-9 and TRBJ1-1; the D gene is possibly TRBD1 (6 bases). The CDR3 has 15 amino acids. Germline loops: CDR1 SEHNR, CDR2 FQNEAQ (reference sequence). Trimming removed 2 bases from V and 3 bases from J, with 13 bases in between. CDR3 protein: CASSLRWTADTEAFF. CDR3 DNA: TGTGCCAGCAGCTTAAGGTGGACAGCAGACACTGAAGCTTTCTTT. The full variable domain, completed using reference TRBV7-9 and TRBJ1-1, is DTGVSQNPRHKITKRGQNVTFRCDPISEHNRLYWYRQTLGQGPEFLTYFQNEAQLEKSRLLSDRFSAERPKGSFSTLEIQRTEQGDSAMYLCASSLRWTADTEAFFGQGTRLTVV.

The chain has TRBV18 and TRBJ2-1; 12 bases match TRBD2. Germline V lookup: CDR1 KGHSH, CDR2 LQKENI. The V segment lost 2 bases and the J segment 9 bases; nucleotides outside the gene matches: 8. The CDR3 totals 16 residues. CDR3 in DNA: TGTGCCAGCTCACCAATCGGACTAGCGGGGTCTCGTGAGCAGTTCTTC. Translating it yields CASSPIGLAGSREQFF.